This TCR beta chain is from a study of blood T cell repertoires in COVID-19. The wider study: Acute-phase and convalescent COVID-19 samples originated in the United States, Italy and Spain. In each case, the material was cDNA or gDNA derived from T cells, B-cell-depleted T cells, or PBMCs.

CDR1 and CDR2 (germline): SGHNT, YYREEE (reference sequence). The CDR3 is 16 residues long. V lost 5 bases, J lost 5 bases, and 22 bases lay in between. In the study's own analysis: Amplification from reference gene primers served as the basis for estimated nucleated cell counts. The table came from immunoSEQ multiplex PCR; TCRdb's copy has only in-frame clones and leaves some out. V and J calls and clone size follow that table, whereas D and trimming were derived from the DNA. The sample holds a few hundred thousand clones, 85% to 90% seen once. This TCR was sampled from a woman in her seventies with active or convalescent COVID-19. The chain is built from TRBV5-4 and TRBJ1-1; TRBD1 is a possible D gene (6 bases). The sequencing input was peripheral blood. The CDR3 protein is CASSRSNGRGETEAFF. CDR3 in DNA: TGTGCCAGCAGTAGGTCAAACGGCAGGGGAGAGACTGAAGCTTTCTTT. The complete variable domain, with remaining parts taken from reference TRBV5-4 and TRBJ1-1, reads ETGVTQSPTHLIKTRGQQVTLRCSSQSGHNTVSWYQQALGQGPQFIFQYYREEENGRGNFPPRFSGLQFPNYSSELNVNALELDDSALYLCASSRSNGRGETEAFFGQGTRLTVV.